Sequencing of this T cell receptor (beta chain) was carried out in a study of Graves' ophthalmopathy and Graves' hyperthyroidism. This CDR3 has 14 amino acids. V lost 8 bases and J lost 9, with 17 bases in between. Germline V gene lookup returns CDR1 MGHDK and CDR2 SYGVNS. The sequenced template was RNA, covering the TCR beta CDR3 region. HTBI primers were employed in first-round RT-PCR, then a second-round multiplex PCR followed. TCRdb fed the multiplex PCR reads into MiXCR, producing one record per CDR3 protein. Here the sample spans some 1.1 million distinct CDR3 sequences, about two fifths being singletons.

This sequence originates from an adult man with Graves' hyperthyroidism. The V gene is TRBV25-1, the J gene TRBJ1-6; tentatively, D is TRBD1 (6 bases). What was sequenced was peripheral blood or thyroid tissue (not recorded which). CDR3: CASQKTGAGSPLHF. Written as DNA, the CDR3 is TGTGCCAGCCAAAAGACAGGAGCTGGTTCACCCCTCCACTTT. Combining the CDR3 with reference TRBV25-1 and TRBJ1-6 gives the whole variable domain EADIYQTPRYLVIGTGKKITLECSQTMGHDKMYWYQQDPGMELHLIHYSYGVNSTEKGDLSSESTVSRIRTEHFPLTLESARPSHTSQYLCASQKTGAGSPLHFGNGTRLTVT.